This is a list of T cell receptor beta chains from one sample in a study of blood T cells in healthy people across ages. MiXCR, applied by TCRdb to the 5' RACE reads, yields one record per CDR3 protein. Seen here are roughly 1.6 million distinct CDR3 sequences, about 31% observed once, and the top ten hold around 10%. Input material: blood. These receptors were obtained from a young woman in good health. Each CDR3 is given with its conserved first and last residue. The D gene is left open where the match is weak. Rows give clone size only sometimes, using once, few, many, or a class for an expanded clone.

>-|-|TRBV12-3/TRBV12-4|TRBJ2-5
TGTGCCAGCAGCCGCCAGGGGGGGGGTCAAGAGACCCAGTACTTC
CASSRQGGGQETQYF
>-|few|TRBV7-2|TRBJ1-2
TGTGCCAGCAGCTTAGTAGGTCGGGGTCCCTATGGCTACACCTTC
CASSLVGRGPYGYTF
>-|-|TRBV13|TRBJ2-1
TGTGCCAGCAGCCCCCCGGCCGGGGATGAGCAGTTCTTC
CASSPPAGDEQFF
>TRBD1|-|TRBV29-1|TRBJ1-1
TGCAGCGTCCGACAGGGGTTGAACACTGAAGCTTTCTTT
CSVRQGLNTEAFF
>TRBD2|-|TRBV20-1|TRBJ2-3
TGCAGTGCTAGAAAACTAGCGGGTACATCAGATACGCAGTATTTT
CSARKLAGTSDTQYF
>TRBD2|-|TRBV6-5|TRBJ2-1
TGTGCCAGCAGCCCCCCGAGGGGACTAGCGGGGTCTGAGCAGTTCTTC
CASSPPRGLAGSEQFF
>TRBD1|few|TRBV3-1|TRBJ1-2
TGTGCCAGCAGCCAACTGACAGGGAAGTCTTGGAACTATGGCTACACCTTC
CASSQLTGKSWNYGYTF
>-|-|TRBV7-9|TRBJ1-4
TGTGCCAGCAGCAATAGGGGGGATGGGGAAAAACTGTTTTTT
CASSNRGDGEKLFF
>TRBD2|few|TRBV27|TRBJ2-1
TGTGCCAGCAGCCATACTAGCGGAGTATACAATGAGCAGTTCTTC
CASSHTSGVYNEQFF
>-|-|TRBV3-1|TRBJ2-7
TGTGCCAGCAGCCAAGCGGGACACAGTAGCGAGCAGTACTTC
CASSQAGHSSEQYF
>-|-|TRBV5-1|TRBJ1-6
TGCGCCAGCAGCTTGGGAGTTGGAGACACCCGCCACTTT
CASSLGVGDTRHF
>TRBD1|-|TRBV3-1|TRBJ1-2
TGTGCCAGCAGTCCATCTTTACAGGGGTCGAGGAACTATGGCTACACCTTC
CASSPSLQGSRNYGYTF
>-|few|TRBV3-1|TRBJ2-5
TGTGCCAGCAGCCAAGGAGTTGGGGAACAAGAGACCCAGTACTTC
CASSQGVGEQETQYF
>TRBD1|-|TRBV3-1|TRBJ1-1
TGTGCCAGCAGCCAACCAGGGAGGGGGCTGACCACTGAAGCTTTCTTT
CASSQPGRGLTTEAFF
>TRBD1|-|TRBV5-6|TRBJ2-3
TGTGCCAGCAGCGCAGGGGGTCGCACAGATACGCAGTATTTT
CASSAGGRTDTQYF
>-|-|TRBV3-1|TRBJ2-7
TGTGCCAGCAGCCAAGAAGGAGCGGGCGAGCAGTACTTC
CASSQEGAGEQYF
>TRBD1|few|TRBV27|TRBJ1-2
TGTGCCAGCAGGAGACAGGGGGCTTTATGGGGCTACACCTTC
CASRRQGALWGYTF
>-|many|TRBV4-1|TRBJ2-3
TGCGCCAGCACGCCGGGGACTAGCACAGATACGCAGTATTTT
CASTPGTSTDTQYF
>TRBD2|-|TRBV7-6|TRBJ2-1
TGTGCCAGCACCCTTTCTGCGGGAGGGCCCTACAATGAGCAGTTCTTC
CASTLSAGGPYNEQFF
>-|-|TRBV15|TRBJ2-3
TGTGCCACCAGCAGGACAGGTGGGACAGATACGCAGTATTTT
CATSRTGGTDTQYF
>-|once|TRBV18|TRBJ2-5
TGTGCCAGCTCACCAATTTCAGGGTCGGGGAAAGAGACCCAGTACTTC
CASSPISGSGKETQYF
>-|-|TRBV9|TRBJ2-5
TGTGCCAGCAGCCCCCAAAGTGGGGTATCCGTGCTGGAGACCCAGTACTTC
CASSPQSGVSVLETQYF
>-|-|TRBV11-2|TRBJ2-5
TGTGCCAGCAGCCAGACAGGGACTTTAAAGACCCAGTACTTC
CASSQTGTLKTQYF
>-|-|TRBV3-1|TRBJ2-5
TGTGCCAGCAGCAGGCAGAAGGAAGAGACCCAGTACTTC
CASSRQKEETQYF
>-|few|TRBV20-1|TRBJ2-3
TGCAGTGCTAGATTAGCCGACGGAGATACGCAGTATTTT
CSARLADGDTQYF
>TRBD2|-|TRBV20-1|TRBJ2-1
TGCAGTGCTAGGGCCGGGGGGGACTCCTACAATGAGCAGTTCTTC
CSARAGGDSYNEQFF
>-|many|TRBV12-3/TRBV12-4|TRBJ2-7
TGTGCCAGCAGCGCCTTGGACGAGCAGTACTTC
CASSALDEQYF
>-|few|TRBV5-1|TRBJ2-1
TGCGCCAGCAGCTCCACGACCGGGCCCTACAATGAGCAGTTCTTC
CASSSTTGPYNEQFF
>TRBD1|-|TRBV6-5|TRBJ1-6
TGTGCCAGCAGTTTTACAGGGGGCACAGATTATAATTCACCCCTCCACTTT
CASSFTGGTDYNSPLHF
>-|-|TRBV20-1|TRBJ2-3
TGCAGTGGCCGGCAGGAGGGGCTTACTAGCACAGATACGCAGTATTTT
CSGRQEGLTSTDTQYF
>-|few|TRBV29-1|TRBJ1-2
TGCAGCGTTGTAGGGGGGAGCCTAAACTATGGCTACACCTTC
CSVVGGSLNYGYTF
>-|few|TRBV9|TRBJ1-1
TGTGCCAGCAGCCCGGTGGGGGACACTGAAGCTTTCTTT
CASSPVGDTEAFF
>-|-|TRBV2|TRBJ1-1
TGTGCCAGCAGTACCAGGGATACCACTGAAGCTTTCTTT
CASSTRDTTEAFF
>TRBD1|-|TRBV18|TRBJ1-2
TGTGCCAGCTCACCCCGGGACAGAGACTTAAACTATGGCTACACCTTC
CASSPRDRDLNYGYTF
>-|few|TRBV5-4|TRBJ2-1
TGTGCCAGCAGCACGGGTGGGGTTAGCTCCTACAATGAGCAGTTCTTC
CASSTGGVSSYNEQFF
>TRBD2|few|TRBV6-2/TRBV6-3|TRBJ2-7
TGTGCCAGCACAAGACCGATATTATTAGCGGGGACCTACGAGCAGTACTTC
CASTRPILLAGTYEQYF
>-|-|TRBV18|TRBJ1-5
TGTGCCAGCTCACCAGGTGGGCAGGCCCCTCAGCCCCAGCATTTT
CASSPGGQAPQPQHF
>TRBD1|-|TRBV7-6|TRBJ2-6
TGTGCCAGCAGCATAATGACAGGGGGTAATGACTCTGGGGCCAACGTCCTGACTTTC
CASSIMTGGNDSGANVLTF
>TRBD2|-|TRBV3-1|TRBJ2-1
TGTGCCAGCAGCGGGAGGGCCGACGATGAGCAGTTCTTC
CASSGRADDEQFF
>-|many|TRBV5-1|TRBJ1-1
TGCGCCAGCAGCCGGGGGAACACTGAAGCTTTCTTT
CASSRGNTEAFF
>-|few|TRBV12-3/TRBV12-4|TRBJ1-2
TGTGCCAGCAGCCCCCAGGAGATTAACTATGGCTACACCTTC
CASSPQEINYGYTF
>-|-|TRBV18|TRBJ2-1
TGTGCCGGCTCACCACCTCGAGGGGCTCCGGCCTACAATGAGCAGTTCTTC
CAGSPPRGAPAYNEQFF
>-|-|TRBV5-5|TRBJ2-7
TGTGCCGGCAGCCCGGGACTGTCCTACGAGCAGTACTTC
CAGSPGLSYEQYF
>TRBD2|few|TRBV20-1|TRBJ2-7
TGCAGTGCTACGCCGACTAGCGGACTTAGCTACGAGCAGTACTTC
CSATPTSGLSYEQYF
>-|-|TRBV25-1|TRBJ1-2
TGTGCCAGTAACAGTAGATCCTATGGCTACACCTTC
CASNSRSYGYTF
>-|-|TRBV7-9|TRBJ1-1
TGTGCCAGCAGACCAACGGCCGGGAACACTGAAGCTTTCTTT
CASRPTAGNTEAFF
>-|few|TRBV4-1|TRBJ2-2
TGCGCCAGCAGCCCCTTAGAGGCCGGGGGCACCGGGGAGCTGTTTTTT
CASSPLEAGGTGELFF
>-|-|TRBV9|TRBJ2-1
TGTGCCAGCAGCGCGAGGGCGATAGCGGTAGGTGAGCAGTTCTTC
CASSARAIAVGEQFF
>TRBD2|-|TRBV4-1|TRBJ2-5
TGCGCCAGCAGCCAAGATGGGGGGGGGAGAGAGACCCGGTACTTC
CASSQDGGGRETRYF
>TRBD2|-|TRBV4-1|TRBJ2-7
TGCGCCAGCAGCCAAGGGGGGGGACGTACGAACTCCTATGAGCGGTACTTC
CASSQGGGRTNSYERYF
>-|-|TRBV4-1|TRBJ1-1
TGCGCCAGCAGCCTGGGGCGGGGATCGTCTGCTTTCTTT
CASSLGRGSSAFF
>-|-|TRBV20-1|TRBJ1-5
TGCAGTGCCCGGGGCGGTCAGCCCCAGCATTTT
CSARGGQPQHF
>-|few|TRBV7-8|TRBJ2-7
TGTGCCAGCAGCTTATCACTCTACTACGAGCAGTACTTC
CASSLSLYYEQYF
>TRBD2|many|TRBV20-1|TRBJ2-1
TGCAGTGCGTGGACTAGCGGGAAAGGGAATGAGCAGTTCTTC
CSAWTSGKGNEQFF
>TRBD2|-|TRBV5-1|TRBJ2-7
TGCGCCAGCAGCTTCAAACTAGCGGGGTTTTCCTACGAGCAGTACTTC
CASSFKLAGFSYEQYF
>TRBD1|-|TRBV29-1|TRBJ1-2
TGCAGCGTTGAAGGGGGGACAGGGAACTATGGCTACACCTTC
CSVEGGTGNYGYTF
>TRBD1|-|TRBV24-1|TRBJ2-7
TGTGCCACCAGTGACCGTGGACAGGGCGGGGACGAGCAGTACTTC
CATSDRGQGGDEQYF
>-|-|TRBV7-3|TRBJ2-1
TGTGCCAGCAGCTTATATGCTACGTCCAATGAGCAGTTCTTC
CASSLYATSNEQFF
>TRBD2|-|TRBV9|TRBJ2-7
TGTGTCAGCAGCTCCCGCGGCGGGAGAAGCAACGAGCAGTACTTC
CVSSSRGGRSNEQYF
>-|-|TRBV9|TRBJ2-5
TGTGCCAGCAGCGAGCGACTAGGTAAAAGCGAGACCCAGTACTTC
CASSERLGKSETQYF